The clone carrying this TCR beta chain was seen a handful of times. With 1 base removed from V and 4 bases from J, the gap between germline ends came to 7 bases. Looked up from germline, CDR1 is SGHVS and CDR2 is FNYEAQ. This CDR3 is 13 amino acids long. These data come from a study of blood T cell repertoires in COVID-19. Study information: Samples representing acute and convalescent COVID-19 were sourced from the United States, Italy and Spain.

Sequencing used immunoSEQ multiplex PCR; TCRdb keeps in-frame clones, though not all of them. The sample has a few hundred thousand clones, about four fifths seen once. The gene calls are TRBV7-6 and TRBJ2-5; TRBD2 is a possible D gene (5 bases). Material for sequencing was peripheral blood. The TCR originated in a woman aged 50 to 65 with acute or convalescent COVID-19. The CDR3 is CASSLGERETQYF. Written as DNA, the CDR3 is TGTGCCAGCAGCTTAGGGGAGAGAGAGACCCAGTACTTC.